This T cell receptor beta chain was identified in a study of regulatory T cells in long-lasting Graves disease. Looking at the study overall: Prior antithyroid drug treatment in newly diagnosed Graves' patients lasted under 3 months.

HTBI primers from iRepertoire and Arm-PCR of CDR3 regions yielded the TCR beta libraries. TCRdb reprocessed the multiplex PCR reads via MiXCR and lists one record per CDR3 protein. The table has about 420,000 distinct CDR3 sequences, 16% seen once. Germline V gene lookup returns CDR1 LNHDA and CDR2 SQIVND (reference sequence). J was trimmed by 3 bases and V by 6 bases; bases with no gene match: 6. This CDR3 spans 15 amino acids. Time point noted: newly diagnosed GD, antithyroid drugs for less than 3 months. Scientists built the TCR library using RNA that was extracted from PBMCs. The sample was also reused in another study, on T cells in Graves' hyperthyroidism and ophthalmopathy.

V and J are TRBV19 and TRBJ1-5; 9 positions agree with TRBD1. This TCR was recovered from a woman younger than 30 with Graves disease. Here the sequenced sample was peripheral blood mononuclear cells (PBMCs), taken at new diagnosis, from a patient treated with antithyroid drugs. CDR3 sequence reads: CASRKTGGLNQPQHF. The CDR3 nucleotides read TGTGCCAGTAGGAAGACAGGGGGACTCAATCAGCCCCAGCATTTT.